Listed here are 3 T cell receptor beta chains from one sample, sequenced in a study of breast tumors, draining lymph nodes, adjacent tissues (dated by TCRdb to between 2015 and 2016). Preparation of the library involved multiplex PCR. The reads were generated on an Illumina HiSeq 2000. Using fastp at Q25 and MiXCR, TCRdb reprocessed the public reads and kept productive beta chains. Every CDR3 protein is listed once, alongside the most common genes and DNA of its rows. The sample table contains 70,000 to 95,000 distinct CDR3 sequences; only one count was recorded for approximately 19% of them. Clones ranked in the top ten supply 2% to 2.5% of the sample. The axillary draining lymph nodes of breast cancer patients were the source of the lymph node samples. Sequencing was carried out using axillary lymph node tissue. The receptors derive from a female donor with breast cancer. Some clones in this sample may be carry-over from other donors' samples.

Concerning this clonotype itself: One base away lies a much larger clone, so this may be a sequencing read error. The V gene is TRBV12-5, the J gene TRBJ2-3; 9 bases align to TRBD2. The germline CDR1 and CDR2 sequences are LGHNT and FRNRAP. CDR3 length equals 17 residues. In DNA, the CDR3 is TGTGCTAGTGGTTTGGGGGCGGGAGGGCCAACGACAGATACGCAGTGTTTT. Amino acids: CASGLGAGGPTTDTQCF.

This clonotype was seen ten or more times. The chain employs TRBV7-9 and TRBJ2-1; a possible D gene is TRBD1 (5 bases). The CDR3 is 17 amino acids. Trimming removed 1 base at V and 5 bases at J, with 18 bases between. Germline V gives CDR1 SEHNR, CDR2 FQNEAQ (reference sequence). CDR3 sequence (DNA): TGTGCCAGCAGCTTAGGGCCAGGGCGTCTTGAGGACAATGAGCAGTTCTTC. Amino acid sequence: CASSLGPGRLEDNEQFF.

This clonotype was detected many times. V and J are TRBV5-4 and TRBJ2-7; 16 positions match TRBD2. The CDR3 contains 16 residues. V was pared by 4 bases and J by 6 bases, with 7 bases of the junction left unmatched. Germline CDR1 is SGHNT and CDR2 is YYREEE (reference sequence). Here the CDR3 reads CASSGTSGRAGAEQYF. The CDR3 region has the DNA TGTGCCAGCAGCGGGACTAGCGGGAGGGCCGGAGCCGAGCAGTACTTC.